The rows below give T cell receptor beta chains drawn from one sample of a study of cytomegalovirus exposure and HLA in healthy donors. Libraries were prepared by immunoSEQ multiplex PCR; TCRdb keeps only in-frame clonotypes and omits some of them. The table shows 85,000 to 90,000 clones, with about 75% occurring only once. Sequencing was performed on PBMCs. All receptors come from a man younger than 45 in good health and CMV-seropositive. Each CDR3 is given without its conserved first and last residue. Fields, in order: V gene, J gene, CDR3 protein.

v_call: TRBV7-9
j_call: TRBJ2-7
cdr3_aa: SSSTGIYEQY

v_call: TRBV14
j_call: TRBJ2-5
cdr3_aa: ASSQDWGTSGEETQY

v_call: TRBV5-4
j_call: TRBJ2-5
cdr3_aa: ATSGTGGKQTQY

v_call: TRBV20-1
j_call: TRBJ2-1
cdr3_aa: SASLANEQF

v_call: TRBV5-6
j_call: TRBJ1-1
cdr3_aa: ASSPRQGLAF

v_call: TRBV9
j_call: TRBJ2-7
cdr3_aa: ASSVGLNYEQY

v_call: TRBV7-2
j_call: TRBJ2-3
cdr3_aa: ASSLVVTGADTQY

v_call: TRBV6-1
j_call: TRBJ2-1
cdr3_aa: ASSEAQLAGVLNEQF

v_call: TRBV5-6
j_call: TRBJ2-5
cdr3_aa: ASSLRGETQY

v_call: TRBV6-5
j_call: .
cdr3_aa: ASRTAGGSSYEQY

v_call: TRBV19
j_call: TRBJ1-5
cdr3_aa: ASSPTRGSNSNQPQH

v_call: TRBV19
j_call: TRBJ2-5
cdr3_aa: ASSTGTIETQY

v_call: TRBV7-3
j_call: TRBJ2-3
cdr3_aa: ASSLGYRGLTDTQY

v_call: TRBV11-2
j_call: TRBJ2-3
cdr3_aa: ASSLRLAGGADTQY

v_call: TRBV4-3
j_call: TRBJ2-7
cdr3_aa: ASSQAWVEGEQY

v_call: TRBV6-1
j_call: TRBJ1-2
cdr3_aa: ASRKNTGVGDGYT